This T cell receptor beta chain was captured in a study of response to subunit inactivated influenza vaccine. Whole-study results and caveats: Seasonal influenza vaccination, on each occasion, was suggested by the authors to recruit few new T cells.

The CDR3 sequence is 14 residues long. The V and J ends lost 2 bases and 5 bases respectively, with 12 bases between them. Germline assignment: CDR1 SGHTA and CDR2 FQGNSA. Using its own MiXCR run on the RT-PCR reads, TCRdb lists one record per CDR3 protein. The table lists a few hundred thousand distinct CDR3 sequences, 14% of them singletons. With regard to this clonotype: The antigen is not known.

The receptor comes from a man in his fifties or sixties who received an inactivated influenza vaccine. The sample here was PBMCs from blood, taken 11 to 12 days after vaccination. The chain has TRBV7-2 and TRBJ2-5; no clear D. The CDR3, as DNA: TGTGCCAGCAGCTTACAATCTGTACGGGAGACCCAGTACTTC. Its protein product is CASSLQSVRETQYF.